A single sample gave rise to the 3 T cell receptor beta chains below, sequenced in a study of early T cells in non-severe SARS-CoV-2 infection. TCRdb reprocessed the 5' RACE reads via MiXCR and lists one record per CDR3 protein. Of some 35,000 distinct CDR3 sequences listed, 6.8% are singletons. Material: whole blood, obtained at baseline. Source of these receptors: an adult who was a healthcare worker with PCR-confirmed SARS-CoV-2 infection or an uninfected control (not recorded which).

This clonotype has at least ten counts. The chain recombines TRBV11-2 with TRBJ1-1; a possible D gene is TRBD1 (5 bases). Trimming stripped 1 base from V and 4 bases from J, with 10 bases between. CDR3 length: 14 amino acids. The germline gives CDR1 SGHAT, CDR2 FQNNGV. Here the CDR3 DNA reads TGTGCCAGCAGCTTAGTTCAGGGTAGCACTGAAGCTTTCTTT. This sequence encodes CASSLVQGSTEAFF.

The chain links TRBV12-3 or TRBV12-4 to TRBJ1-3, with 8 bases fitting TRBD1. This CDR3 has 13 residues. V was pared by 10 bases and J by 4 bases, with 6 bases of the junction left unmatched. DNA for the CDR3: TGTGCCACCGACCGGGACAGGGGAAACACCATATATTTT. Translated, it gives CATDRDRGNTIYF.

This clonotype came up many times. One junction end disagrees with the germline gene, perhaps due to a read error. This sequence joins TRBV9 and TRBJ1-1; D is undetermined. CDR1 SGDLS and CDR2 YYNGEE come from the germline V gene. This CDR3 region has 13 residues. The CDR3 coding sequence is TGTGCCAGCAGCGTACAGATGAACACTGAAGTTTTCTTT. Translating it yields CASSVQMNTEVFF.